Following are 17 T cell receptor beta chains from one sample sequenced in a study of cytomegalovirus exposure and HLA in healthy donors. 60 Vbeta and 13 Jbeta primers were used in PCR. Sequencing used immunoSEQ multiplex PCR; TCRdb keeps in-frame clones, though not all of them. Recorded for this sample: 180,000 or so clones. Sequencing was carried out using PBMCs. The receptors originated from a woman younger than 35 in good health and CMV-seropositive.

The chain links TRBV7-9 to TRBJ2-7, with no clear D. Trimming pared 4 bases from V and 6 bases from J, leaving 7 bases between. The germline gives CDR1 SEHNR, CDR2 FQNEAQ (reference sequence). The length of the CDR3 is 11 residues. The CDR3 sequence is CASSSPTEQYF. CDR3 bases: TGTGCCAGCAGCTCCCCTACCGAGCAGTACTTC.

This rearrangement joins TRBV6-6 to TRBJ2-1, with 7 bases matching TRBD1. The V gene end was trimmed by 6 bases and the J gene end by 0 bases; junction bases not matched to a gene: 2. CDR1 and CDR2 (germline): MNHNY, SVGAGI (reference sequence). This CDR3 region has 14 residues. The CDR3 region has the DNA TGTGCCAGCAGCCGGGACAGCTCCTACAATGAGCAGTTCTTC. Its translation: CASSRDSSYNEQFF.

CDR3 DNA: TGTGCCAGCAGCTTCCGGGACAGGGTGGAAGGCTACACCTTC. Translating gives CASSFRDRVEGYTF. The chain recombines TRBV5-6 with TRBJ1-2; 9 bases are shared with TRBD1. Losses at the gene ends were 2 bases for V and 8 bases for J; bases not matched to a gene: 7. CDR1 is SGHDT, CDR2 YYEEEE, per germline. The CDR3 spans 14 residues.

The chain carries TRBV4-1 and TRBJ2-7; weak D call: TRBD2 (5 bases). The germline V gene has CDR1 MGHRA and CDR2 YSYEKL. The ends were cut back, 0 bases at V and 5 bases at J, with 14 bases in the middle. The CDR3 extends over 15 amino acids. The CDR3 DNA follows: TGCGCCAGCAGCCAAGATAGGAGCGGCCTCGACGAGCAGTACTTC. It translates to CASSQDRSGLDEQYF.

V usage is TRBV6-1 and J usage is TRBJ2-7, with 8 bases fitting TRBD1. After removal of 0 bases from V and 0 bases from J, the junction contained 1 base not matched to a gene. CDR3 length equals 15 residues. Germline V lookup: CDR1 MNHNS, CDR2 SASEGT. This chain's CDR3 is CASSEAGTGSYEQYF. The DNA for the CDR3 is TGTGCCAGCAGTGAAGCGGGGACAGGCTCCTACGAGCAGTACTTC.

CDR3 loop: CASIGGNTEAFF. CDR3 bases: TGTGCCAGCATTGGAGGAAACACTGAAGCTTTCTTT. The V gene is TRBV27, the J gene TRBJ1-1, with unresolved D. CDR3 size: 12 residues. Germline V gene lookup returns CDR1 MNHEY and CDR2 SMNVEV (reference sequence). The V gene lost 7 bases and the J gene lost 2 bases, with 8 bases spanning the gap.

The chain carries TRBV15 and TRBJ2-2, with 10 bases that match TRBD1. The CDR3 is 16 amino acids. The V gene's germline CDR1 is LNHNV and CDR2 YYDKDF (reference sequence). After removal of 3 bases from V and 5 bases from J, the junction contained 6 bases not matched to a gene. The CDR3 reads CATSRTGGVKTGELFF. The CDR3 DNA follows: TGTGCCACCAGCAGGACAGGGGGCGTAAAAACCGGGGAGCTGTTTTTT.

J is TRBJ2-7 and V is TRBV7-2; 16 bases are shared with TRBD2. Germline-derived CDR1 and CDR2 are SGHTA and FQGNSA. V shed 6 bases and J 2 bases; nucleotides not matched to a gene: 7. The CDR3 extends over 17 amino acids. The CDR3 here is CASSYKGLAGGPYEQYF. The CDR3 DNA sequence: TGTGCCAGCAGTTATAAGGGACTAGCGGGGGGGCCCTACGAGCAGTACTTC.

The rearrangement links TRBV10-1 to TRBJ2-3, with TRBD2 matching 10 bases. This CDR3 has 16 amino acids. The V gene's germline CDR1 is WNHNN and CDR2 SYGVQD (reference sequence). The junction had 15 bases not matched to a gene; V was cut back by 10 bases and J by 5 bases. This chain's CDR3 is CANEGGSGRAKDTQYF. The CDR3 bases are TGCGCCAACGAGGGGGGAAGCGGGAGGGCCAAAGATACGCAGTATTTT.

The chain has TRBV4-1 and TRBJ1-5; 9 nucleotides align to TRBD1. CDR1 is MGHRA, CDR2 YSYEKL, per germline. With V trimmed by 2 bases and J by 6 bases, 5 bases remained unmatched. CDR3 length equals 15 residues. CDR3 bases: TGCGCCAGCAGCCAACTACTACAGGGGGCTCAGCCCCAGCATTTT. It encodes CASSQLLQGAQPQHF.

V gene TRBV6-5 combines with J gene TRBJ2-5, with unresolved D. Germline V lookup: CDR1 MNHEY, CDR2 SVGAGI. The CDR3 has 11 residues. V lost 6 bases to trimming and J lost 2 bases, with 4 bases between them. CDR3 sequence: CASSHQETQYF. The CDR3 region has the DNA TGTGCCAGCAGCCATCAAGAGACCCAGTACTTC.

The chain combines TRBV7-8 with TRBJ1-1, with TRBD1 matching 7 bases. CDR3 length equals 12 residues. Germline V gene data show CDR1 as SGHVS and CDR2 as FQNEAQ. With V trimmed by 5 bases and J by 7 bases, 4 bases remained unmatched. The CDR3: CASSTWTGEAFF. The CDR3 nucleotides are TGTGCCAGCAGCACCTGGACAGGTGAAGCTTTCTTT.

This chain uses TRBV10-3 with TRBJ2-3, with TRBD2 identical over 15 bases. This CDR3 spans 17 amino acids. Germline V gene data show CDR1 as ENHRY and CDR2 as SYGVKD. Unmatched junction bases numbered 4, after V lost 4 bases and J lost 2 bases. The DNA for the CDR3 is TGTGCCATCAGTGGGGGACTAGCGGGGGGACTCACAGATACGCAGTATTTT. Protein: CAISGGLAGGLTDTQYF.

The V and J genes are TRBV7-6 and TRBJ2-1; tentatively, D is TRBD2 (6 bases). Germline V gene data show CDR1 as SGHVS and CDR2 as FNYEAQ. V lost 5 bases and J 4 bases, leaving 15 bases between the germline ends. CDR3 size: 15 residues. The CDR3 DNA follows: TGTGCCAGCAGCCCGGGAGATCCTGGTTACAATGAGCAGTTCTTC. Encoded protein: CASSPGDPGYNEQFF.

Here the CDR3 DNA reads TGTGCCAGCACGACGGGACTAGCGGGGGAGGAGACCCAGTACTTC. Translated, it gives CASTTGLAGEETQYF. The V call is TRBV6-5, the J call TRBJ2-5; 14 bases line up with TRBD2. V was pared by 7 bases and J by 5 bases, with 6 bases of the junction left unmatched. This CDR3 comprises 15 residues. Germline assignment: CDR1 MNHEY and CDR2 SVGAGI.

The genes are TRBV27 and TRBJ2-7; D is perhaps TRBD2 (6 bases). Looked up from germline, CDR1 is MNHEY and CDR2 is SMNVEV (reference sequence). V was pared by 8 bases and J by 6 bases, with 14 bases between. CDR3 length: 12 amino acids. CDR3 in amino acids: CASQPGGGEQYF. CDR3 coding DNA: TGTGCCAGCCAGCCCGGGGGAGGCGAGCAGTACTTC.

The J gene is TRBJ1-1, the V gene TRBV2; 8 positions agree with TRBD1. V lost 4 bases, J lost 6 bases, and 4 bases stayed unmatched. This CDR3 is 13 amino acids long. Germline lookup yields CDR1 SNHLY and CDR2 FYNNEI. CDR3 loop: CASSGQGFAEAFF. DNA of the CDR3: TGTGCCAGCAGTGGACAGGGGTTCGCTGAAGCTTTCTTT.